This TCR beta chain was obtained from a study of T cell responses to AZD1222 COVID-19 vaccine. Study outcomes and limitations: As reported, nearly half of all spike-specific TCRs target variant regions that are unmutated.

CDR1 is SGHKS and CDR2 is YYEKEE in the germline V gene (reference sequence). J was trimmed by 3 bases and V by 7 bases; bases with no gene match: 1. This CDR3 is 12 amino acids long. As regards this clone: What it binds is not known.

TCRdb keeps only in-frame clones here, not all; method: immunoSEQ multiplex PCR. The table has 160,000 or so clones, roughly 90% seen once. The receptor comes from an adult who received the AZD1222 COVID-19 vaccine. Material: peripheral blood, obtained 28 days after the second AZD1222 dose. This chain uses TRBV5-5 with TRBJ1-3, with TRBD1 identical over 7 bases. The CDR3 reads CASGDSGNTIYF. CDR3 DNA sequence: TGTGCCAGCGGGGACAGTGGAAACACCATATATTTT. Combining the CDR3 with reference TRBV5-5 and TRBJ1-3 gives the whole variable domain DAGVTQSPTHLIKTRGQQVTLRCSPISGHKSVSWYQQVLGQGPQFIFQYYEKEERGRGNFPDRFSARQFPNYSSELNVNALLLGDSALYLCASGDSGNTIYFGEGSWLTVV.